This T cell receptor (beta chain) was captured in a study of Tregs in tolerant kidney transplant recipients. About the research overall: CD4+CD25+CD127- cells came from approximately 3-day belatacept mixed lymphocyte reactions, some with roughly five-day graft donor restimulation. Antibodies separated recipient from donor cells.

Using immunoSEQ multiplex PCR, the repertoire was profiled, and TCRdb retains in-frame clones only, with some absent. There are 15,000 to 20,000 clones in the sample; 61% occur only once, and 2.5% to 3.5% lies in the top ten. This clone was found a few times. Its antigen is unknown. Germline CDR1 and CDR2: SGHTA and FQGTGA. CDR3 length equals 15 residues. The V gene lost 2 bases and the J gene lost 0 bases, with 8 bases spanning the gap. Whole-study results and caveats: Activated donor B cell expansion appeared to reveal the most relevant donor-specific TCRbeta repertoire.

The TCR originated in a human donor in good health. The sequencing sample was made of Tregs from blood cultured with allogeneic cells. The rearrangement uses TRBV7-3 and TRBJ2-1, with D possibly being TRBD2 (6 bases). The CDR3 coding sequence is TGTGCCAGCAGCTTAGACGGGAGCTCCTACAATGAGCAGTTCTTC. Amino acid sequence: CASSLDGSSYNEQFF.